This TCR beta chain stems from a study of OX40 agonist ivuxolimab in advanced cancers. In the study overall: Three patients had partial responses: one hepatocellular carcinoma, two cutaneous melanoma.

The CDR3 totals 15 residues. Losses at the gene ends were 7 bases for V and 0 bases for J; bases not matched to a gene: 5. The germline gives CDR1 MNHEY, CDR2 SVGAGI. Data came from immunoSEQ multiplex PCR; TCRdb stores just in-frame clones and leaves some out. The table has over 5,000 clones, roughly 80% seen once; the top ten hold 20% to 25%. The source of this sequence is an adult with an advanced solid tumor such as melanoma, head and neck, liver or kidney cancer. The sequenced sample was CD4+ or CD8+ T cells sorted from blood, obtained in a trial of the OX40 agonist ivuxolimab. The rearrangement links TRBV6-5 to TRBJ2-7, with 11 positions matching TRBD1. The CDR3 is CASTPGQGVSYEQYF. CDR3 nucleotides: TGTGCCAGCACCCCGGGACAGGGGGTCTCCTACGAGCAGTACTTC.